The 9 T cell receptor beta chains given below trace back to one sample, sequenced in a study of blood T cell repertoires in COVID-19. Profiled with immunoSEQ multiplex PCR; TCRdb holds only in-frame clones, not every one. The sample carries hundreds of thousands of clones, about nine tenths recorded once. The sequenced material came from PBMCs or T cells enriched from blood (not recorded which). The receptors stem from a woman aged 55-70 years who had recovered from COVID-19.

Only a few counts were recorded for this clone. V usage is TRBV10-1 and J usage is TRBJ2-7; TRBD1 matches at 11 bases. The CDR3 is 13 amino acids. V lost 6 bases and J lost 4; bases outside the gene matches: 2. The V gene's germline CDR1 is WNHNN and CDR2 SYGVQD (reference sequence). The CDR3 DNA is TGCGCCAGCAGCGGGGACAGGGGGTACGAGCAGTACTTC. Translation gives CASSGDRGYEQYF.

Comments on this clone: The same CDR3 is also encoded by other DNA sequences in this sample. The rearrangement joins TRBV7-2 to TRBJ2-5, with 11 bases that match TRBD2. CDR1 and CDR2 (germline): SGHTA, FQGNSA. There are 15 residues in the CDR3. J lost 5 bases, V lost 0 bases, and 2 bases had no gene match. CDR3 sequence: CASSLALAGGETQYF. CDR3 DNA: TGTGCCAGCAGCTTAGCCTTAGCGGGGGGGGAGACCCAGTACTTC.

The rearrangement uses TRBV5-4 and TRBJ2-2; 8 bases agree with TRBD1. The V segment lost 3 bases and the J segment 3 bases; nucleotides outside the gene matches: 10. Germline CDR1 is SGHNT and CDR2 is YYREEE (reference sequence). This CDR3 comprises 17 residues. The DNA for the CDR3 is TGTGCCAGCAGCTCCCGGTCAGGGGGCCAGGACACCGGGGAGCTGTTTTTT. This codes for CASSSRSGGQDTGELFF.

For the CDR3, the DNA is TGTGCCAGCAGCCTCCTGGTTTTTGCGGGGGGGTCCTACAATGAGCAGTTCTTC. Protein: CASSLLVFAGGSYNEQFF. The V gene is TRBV5-5, the J gene TRBJ2-1; 9 nucleotides line up with TRBD2. CDR1 SGHKS and CDR2 YYEKEE come from the germline V gene (reference sequence). The CDR3 is 18 residues long. J was trimmed by 1 base and V by 4 bases; bases with no gene match: 12.

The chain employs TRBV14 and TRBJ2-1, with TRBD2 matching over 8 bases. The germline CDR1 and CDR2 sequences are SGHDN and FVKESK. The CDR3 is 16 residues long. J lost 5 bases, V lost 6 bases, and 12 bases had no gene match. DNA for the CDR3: TGTGCCAGCAGTCTGGGTCTCGCGGGGGGCAACAATGAGCAGTTCTTC. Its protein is CASSLGLAGGNNEQFF.

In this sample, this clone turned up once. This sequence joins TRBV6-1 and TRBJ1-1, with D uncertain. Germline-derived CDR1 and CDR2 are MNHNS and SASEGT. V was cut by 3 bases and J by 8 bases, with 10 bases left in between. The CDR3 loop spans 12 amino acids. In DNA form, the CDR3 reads TGTGCCAGCAGTGACCCCGGCAGGGAAGCTTTCTTT. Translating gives CASSDPGREAFF.

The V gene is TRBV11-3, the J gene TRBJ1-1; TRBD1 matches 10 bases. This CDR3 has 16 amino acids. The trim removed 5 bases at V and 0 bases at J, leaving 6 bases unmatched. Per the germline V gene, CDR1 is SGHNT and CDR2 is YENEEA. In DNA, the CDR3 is TGTGCCAGCAGCCCGGGACAGGGGTCCATGAACACTGAAGCTTTCTTT. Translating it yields CASSPGQGSMNTEAFF.

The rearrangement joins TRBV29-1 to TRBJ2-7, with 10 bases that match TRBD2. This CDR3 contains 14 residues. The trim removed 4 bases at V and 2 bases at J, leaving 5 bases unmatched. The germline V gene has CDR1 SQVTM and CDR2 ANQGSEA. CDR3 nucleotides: TGCAGCGTTGCTGTGGGGACTAGCGCCTACGAGCAGTACTTC. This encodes CSVAVGTSAYEQYF.

The CDR3 DNA follows: TGCAGCGTTGCCTCGACAGGGCTTAATGAAAAACTGTTTTTT. It codes for CSVASTGLNEKLFF. J is TRBJ1-4 and V is TRBV29-1, with 7 bases fitting TRBD1. Germline V lookup: CDR1 SQVTM, CDR2 ANQGSEA. CDR3 length equals 14 residues. Unmatched junction bases numbered 6, after V lost 4 bases and J lost 4 bases.